The text below deals with one TCR beta chain. Its antigen is still unknown. This same CDR3 is encoded by further DNA sequences in the sample. CDR1 and CDR2 (germline): SGDLS, YYNGEE. The V and J ends lost 0 bases and 4 bases respectively, with 2 bases between them. This CDR3 contains 12 residues. Source study methods: Filtering differed, since immunoSEQ gave only junction sequences and no quality scores. The repertoire was sequenced with immunoSEQ multiplex PCR; TCRdb's copy has only in-frame clones and lacks some. The DNA gave D and trimming, while V, J and clone size come from that table. The sample carries approximately 2.4 million clones, more than 90% recorded once. This sample is part of a study of shared clonotypes between healthy human individuals. Study-wide points: Sampling covered blood only; tissue repertoires likely differ.

The study drew its donors from healthy HIV-negative adults without recent acute infections or vaccinations. The receptor was isolated from a man between 18 and 35 years old in good health. The chain couples TRBV9 to TRBJ2-1; D unresolved. Sequenced sample: naive CD4+ T cells sorted from blood. Sample subset: CD45RA+ positively selected. The CDR3: CASSVGYNEQFF. The CDR3 DNA is TGTGCCAGCAGCGTAGGGTACAATGAGCAGTTCTTC.